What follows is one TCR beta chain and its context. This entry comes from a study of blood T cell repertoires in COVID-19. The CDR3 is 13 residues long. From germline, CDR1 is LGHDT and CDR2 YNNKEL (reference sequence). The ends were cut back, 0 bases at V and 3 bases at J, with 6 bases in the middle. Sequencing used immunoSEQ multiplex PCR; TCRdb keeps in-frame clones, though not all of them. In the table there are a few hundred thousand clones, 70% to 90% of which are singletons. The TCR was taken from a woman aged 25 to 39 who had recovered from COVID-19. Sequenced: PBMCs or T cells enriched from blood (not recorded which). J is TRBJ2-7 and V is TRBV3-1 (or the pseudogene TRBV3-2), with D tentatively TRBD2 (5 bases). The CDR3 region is CASSQDEGYEQYF. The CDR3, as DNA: TGTGCCAGCAGCCAAGATGAGGGCTACGAGCAGTACTTC.